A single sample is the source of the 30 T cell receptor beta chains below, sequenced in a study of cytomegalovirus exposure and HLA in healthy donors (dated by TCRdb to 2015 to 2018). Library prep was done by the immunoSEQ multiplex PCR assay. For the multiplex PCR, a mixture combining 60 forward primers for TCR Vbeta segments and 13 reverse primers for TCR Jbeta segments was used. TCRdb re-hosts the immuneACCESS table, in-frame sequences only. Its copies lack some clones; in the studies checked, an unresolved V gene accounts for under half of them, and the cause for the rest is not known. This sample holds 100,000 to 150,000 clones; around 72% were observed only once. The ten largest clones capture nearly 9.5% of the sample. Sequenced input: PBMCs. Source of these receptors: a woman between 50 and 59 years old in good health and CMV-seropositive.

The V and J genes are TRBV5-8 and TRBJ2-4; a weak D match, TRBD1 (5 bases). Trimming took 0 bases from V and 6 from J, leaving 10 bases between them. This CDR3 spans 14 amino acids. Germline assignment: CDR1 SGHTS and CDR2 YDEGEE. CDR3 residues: CASSLGFQGNIQYF. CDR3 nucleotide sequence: TGTGCCAGCAGCTTGGGTTTTCAGGGAAACATTCAGTACTTC.

CDR3 amino acids: CASSSRSSYNEQFF. For the CDR3, the DNA is TGTGCCAGCAGCTCACGTAGCTCCTACAATGAGCAGTTCTTC. V and J are TRBV5-6 and TRBJ2-1; D ambiguous. Germline V gene data show CDR1 as SGHDT and CDR2 as YYEEEE. The CDR3 runs 14 residues. The V and J ends lost 3 bases and 0 bases respectively, with 7 bases between them.

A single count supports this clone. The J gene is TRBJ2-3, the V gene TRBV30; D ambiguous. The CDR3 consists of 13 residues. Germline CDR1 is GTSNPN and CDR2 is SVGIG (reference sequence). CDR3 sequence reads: CANSRSITDTQYF. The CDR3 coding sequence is TGTGCTAATAGCCGGTCTATCACAGATACGCAGTATTTT. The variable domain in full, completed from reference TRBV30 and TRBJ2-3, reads SQTIHQWPATLVQPVGSPLSLECTVEGTSNPNLYWYRQAAGRGLQLLFYSVGIGQISSEVPQNLSASRPQDRQFILSSKKLLLSDSGFYLCANSRSITDTQYFGPGTRLTVL.

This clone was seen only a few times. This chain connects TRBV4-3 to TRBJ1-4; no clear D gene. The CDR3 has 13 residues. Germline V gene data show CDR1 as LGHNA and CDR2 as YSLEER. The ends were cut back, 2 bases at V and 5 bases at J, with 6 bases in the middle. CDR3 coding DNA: TGCGCCAGCAGCCAAAGTCGGAATGAAAAACTGTTTTTT. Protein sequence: CASSQSRNEKLFF.

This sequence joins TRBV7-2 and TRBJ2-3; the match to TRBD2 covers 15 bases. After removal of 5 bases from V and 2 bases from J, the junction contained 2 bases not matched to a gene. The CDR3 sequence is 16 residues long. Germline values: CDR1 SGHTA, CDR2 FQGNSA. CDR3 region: CASSRTSGGVTDTQYF. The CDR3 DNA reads TGTGCCAGCAGCCGGACTAGCGGGGGGGTCACAGATACGCAGTATTTT.

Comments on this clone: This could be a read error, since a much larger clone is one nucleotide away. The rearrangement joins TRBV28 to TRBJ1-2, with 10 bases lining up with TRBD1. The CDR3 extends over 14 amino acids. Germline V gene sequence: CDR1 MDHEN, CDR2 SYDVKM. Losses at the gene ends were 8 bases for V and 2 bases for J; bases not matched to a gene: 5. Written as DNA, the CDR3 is TGTGCCAGCGGCCCGGGACAGGGGAACTATGGCTACACCTTC. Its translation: CASGPGQGNYGYTF.

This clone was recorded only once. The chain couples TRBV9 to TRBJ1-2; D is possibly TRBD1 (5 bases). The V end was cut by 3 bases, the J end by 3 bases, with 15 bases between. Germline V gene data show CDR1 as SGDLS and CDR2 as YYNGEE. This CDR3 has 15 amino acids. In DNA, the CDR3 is TGTGCCAGCAGCGCCGGTGAAGGGGACTACTATGGCTACACCTTC. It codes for CASSAGEGDYYGYTF.

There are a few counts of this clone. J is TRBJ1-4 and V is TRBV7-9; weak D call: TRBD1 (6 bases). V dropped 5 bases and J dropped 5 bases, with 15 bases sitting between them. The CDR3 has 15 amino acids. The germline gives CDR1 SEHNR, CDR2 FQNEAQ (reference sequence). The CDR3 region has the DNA TGTGCCAGCAGCCCCCCTGGACAGTTGAATGAAAAACTGTTTTTT. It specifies CASSPPGQLNEKLFF.

In DNA form, the CDR3 reads TGTGCCATCAGTGAGTCGCAGGGGGCTTACGAGCAGTACTTC. Amino acids: CAISESQGAYEQYF. The chain links TRBV10-3 to TRBJ2-7, with TRBD1 matching 8 bases. Germline V gene sequence: CDR1 ENHRY, CDR2 SYGVKD. The CDR3 runs 14 residues. J gave up 4 bases and V 0 bases, and 2 bases lay outside the gene matches.

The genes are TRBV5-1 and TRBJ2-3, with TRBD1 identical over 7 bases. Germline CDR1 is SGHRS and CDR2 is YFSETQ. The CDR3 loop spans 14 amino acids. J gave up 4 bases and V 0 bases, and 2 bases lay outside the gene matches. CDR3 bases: TGCGCCAGCAGCTTGGAAGGGGGCTCAGATACGCAGTATTTT. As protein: CASSLEGGSDTQYF. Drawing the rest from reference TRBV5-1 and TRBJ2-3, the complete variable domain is KAGVTQTPRYLIKTRGQQVTLSCSPISGHRSVSWYQQTPGQGLQFLFEYFSETQRNKGNFPGRFSGRQFSNSRSEMNVSTLELGDSALYLCASSLEGGSDTQYFGPGTRLTVL.

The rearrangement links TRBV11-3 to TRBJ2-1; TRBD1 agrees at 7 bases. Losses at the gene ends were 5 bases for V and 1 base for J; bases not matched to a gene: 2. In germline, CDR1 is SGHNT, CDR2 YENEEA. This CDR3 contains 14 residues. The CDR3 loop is CASSQGVSYNEQFF. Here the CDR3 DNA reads TGTGCCAGCAGCCAGGGGGTTTCCTACAATGAGCAGTTCTTC. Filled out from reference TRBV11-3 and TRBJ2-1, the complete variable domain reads EAGVVQSPRYKIIEKKQPVAFWCNPISGHNTLYWYLQNLGQGPELLIRYENEEAVDDSQLPKDRFSAERLKGVDSTLKIQPAELGDSAVYLCASSQGVSYNEQFFGPGTRLTVL.

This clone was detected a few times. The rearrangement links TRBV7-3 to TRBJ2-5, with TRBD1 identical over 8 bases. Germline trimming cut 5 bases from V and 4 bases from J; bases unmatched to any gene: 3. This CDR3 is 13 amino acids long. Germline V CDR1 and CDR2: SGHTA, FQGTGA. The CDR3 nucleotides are TGTGCCAGCAGCCCACAGGGGGGAGAGACCCAGTACTTC. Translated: CASSPQGGETQYF.

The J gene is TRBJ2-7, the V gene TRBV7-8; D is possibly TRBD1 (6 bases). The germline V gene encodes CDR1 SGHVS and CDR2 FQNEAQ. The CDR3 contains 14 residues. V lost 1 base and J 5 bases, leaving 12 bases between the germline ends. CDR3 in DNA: TGTGCCAGCAGCTTAGGAGACAGGCTACACGAGCAGTACTTC. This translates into CASSLGDRLHEQYF.

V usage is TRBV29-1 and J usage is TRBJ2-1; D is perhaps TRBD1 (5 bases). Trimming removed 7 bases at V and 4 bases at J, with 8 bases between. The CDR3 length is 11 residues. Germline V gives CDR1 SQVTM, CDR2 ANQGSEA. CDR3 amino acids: CSGGTYNEQFF. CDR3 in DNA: TGCAGCGGGGGCACTTACAATGAGCAGTTCTTC.

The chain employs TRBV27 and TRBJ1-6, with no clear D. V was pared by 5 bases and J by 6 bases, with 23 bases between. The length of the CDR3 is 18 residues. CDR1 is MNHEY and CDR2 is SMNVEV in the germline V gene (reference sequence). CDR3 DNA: TGTGCCAGCAGTCCCCAGCCCCCGGGCCCGGGAGTTAATTCACCCCTCCACTTT. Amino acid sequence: CASSPQPPGPGVNSPLHF.

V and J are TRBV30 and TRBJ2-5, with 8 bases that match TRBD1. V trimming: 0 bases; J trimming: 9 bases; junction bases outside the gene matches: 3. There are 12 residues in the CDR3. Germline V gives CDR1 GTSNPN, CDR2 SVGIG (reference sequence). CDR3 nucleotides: TGTGCCTGGAGTGTACAGGGGGGACCCCAGTACTTC. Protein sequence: CAWSVQGGPQYF.

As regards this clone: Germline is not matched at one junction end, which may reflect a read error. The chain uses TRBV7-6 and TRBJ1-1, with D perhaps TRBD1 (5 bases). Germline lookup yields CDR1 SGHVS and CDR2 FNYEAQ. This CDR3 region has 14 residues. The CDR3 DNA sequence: TGTGCCAGCAGCTTAGGGTTAGAGGACACTGAATCTTTCTTT. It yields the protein CASSLGLEDTESFF.

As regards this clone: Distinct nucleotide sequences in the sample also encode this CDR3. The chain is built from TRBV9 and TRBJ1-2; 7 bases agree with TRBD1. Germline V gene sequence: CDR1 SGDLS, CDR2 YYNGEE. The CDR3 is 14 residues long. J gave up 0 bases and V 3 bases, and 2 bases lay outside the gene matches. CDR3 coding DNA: TGTGCCAGCAGCGGGGGGACAGCTAACTATGGCTACACCTTC. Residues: CASSGGTANYGYTF.

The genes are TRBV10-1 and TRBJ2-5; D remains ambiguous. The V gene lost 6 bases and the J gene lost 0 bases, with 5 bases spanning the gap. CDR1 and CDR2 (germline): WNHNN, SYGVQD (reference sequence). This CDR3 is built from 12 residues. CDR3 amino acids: CASRLDQETQYF. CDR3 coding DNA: TGCGCCAGCAGACTCGACCAAGAGACCCAGTACTTC.

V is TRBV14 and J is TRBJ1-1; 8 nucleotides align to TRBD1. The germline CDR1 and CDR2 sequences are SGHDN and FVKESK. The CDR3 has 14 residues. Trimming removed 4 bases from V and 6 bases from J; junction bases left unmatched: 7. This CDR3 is CASSPGQGPAEAFF. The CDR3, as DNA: TGTGCCAGCAGCCCCGGACAGGGCCCAGCTGAAGCTTTCTTT. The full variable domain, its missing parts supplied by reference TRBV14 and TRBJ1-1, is EAGVTQFPSHSVIEKGQTVTLRCDPISGHDNLYWYRRVMGKEIKFLLHFVKESKQDESGMPNNRFLAERTGGTYSTLKVQPAELEDSGVYFCASSPGQGPAEAFFGQGTRLTVV.

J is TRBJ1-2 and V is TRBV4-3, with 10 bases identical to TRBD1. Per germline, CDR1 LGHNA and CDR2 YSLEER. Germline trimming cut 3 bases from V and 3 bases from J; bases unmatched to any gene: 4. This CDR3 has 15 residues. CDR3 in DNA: TGCGCCAGCAGCCAGGCGACAGGGGGCTACTATGGCTACACCTTC. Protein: CASSQATGGYYGYTF.

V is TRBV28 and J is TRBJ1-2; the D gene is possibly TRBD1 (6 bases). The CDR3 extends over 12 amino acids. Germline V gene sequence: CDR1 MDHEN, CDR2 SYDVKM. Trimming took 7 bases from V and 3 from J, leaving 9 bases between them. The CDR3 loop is CASTTGYYGYTF. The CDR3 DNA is TGTGCCAGCACCACAGGGTACTATGGCTACACCTTC.

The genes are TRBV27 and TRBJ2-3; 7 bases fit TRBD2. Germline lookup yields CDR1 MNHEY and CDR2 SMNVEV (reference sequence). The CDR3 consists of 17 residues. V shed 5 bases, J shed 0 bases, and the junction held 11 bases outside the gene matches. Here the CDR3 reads CASSPLSAGLSTDTQYF. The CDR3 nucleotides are TGTGCCAGCAGTCCACTCTCAGCGGGACTCAGCACAGATACGCAGTATTTT.

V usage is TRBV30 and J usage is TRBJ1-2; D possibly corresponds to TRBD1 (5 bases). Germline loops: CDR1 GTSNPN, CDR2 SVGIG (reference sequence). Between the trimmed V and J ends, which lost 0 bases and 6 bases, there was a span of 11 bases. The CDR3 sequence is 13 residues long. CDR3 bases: TGTGCCTGGAGTGTCACAGGTAGAAATGGCTACACCTTC. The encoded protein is CAWSVTGRNGYTF.

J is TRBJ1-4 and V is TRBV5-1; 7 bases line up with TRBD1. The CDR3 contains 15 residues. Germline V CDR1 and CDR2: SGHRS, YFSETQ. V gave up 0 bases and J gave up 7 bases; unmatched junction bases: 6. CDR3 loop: CASSLAWDRSEKLFF. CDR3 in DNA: TGCGCCAGCAGCTTGGCCTGGGACAGAAGTGAAAAACTGTTTTTT.

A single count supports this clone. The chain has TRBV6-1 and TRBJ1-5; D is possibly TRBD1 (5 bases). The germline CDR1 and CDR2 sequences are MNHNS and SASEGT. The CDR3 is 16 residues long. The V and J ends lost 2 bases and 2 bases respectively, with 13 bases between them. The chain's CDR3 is CASSEPGQRRNQPQHF. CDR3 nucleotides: TGTGCCAGCAGTGAACCCGGACAAAGGCGCAATCAGCCCCAGCATTTT.

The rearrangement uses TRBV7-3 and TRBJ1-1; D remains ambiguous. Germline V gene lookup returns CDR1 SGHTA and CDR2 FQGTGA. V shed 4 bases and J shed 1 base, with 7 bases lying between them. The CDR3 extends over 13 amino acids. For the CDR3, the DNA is TGTGCCAGCAGCTCCTCGGGGAACACTGAAGCTTTCTTT. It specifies CASSSSGNTEAFF.

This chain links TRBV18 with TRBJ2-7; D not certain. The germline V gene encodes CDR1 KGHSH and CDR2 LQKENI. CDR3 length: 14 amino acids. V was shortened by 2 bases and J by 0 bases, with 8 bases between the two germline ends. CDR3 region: CASSPAVSSYEQYF. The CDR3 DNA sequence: TGTGCCAGCTCACCAGCAGTAAGCTCCTACGAGCAGTACTTC.

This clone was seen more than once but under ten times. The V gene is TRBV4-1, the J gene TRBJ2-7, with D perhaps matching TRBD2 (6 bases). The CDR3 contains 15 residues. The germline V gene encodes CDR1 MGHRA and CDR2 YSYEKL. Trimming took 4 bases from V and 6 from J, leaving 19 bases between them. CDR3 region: CASSPTSSRMGEQYF. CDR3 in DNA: TGCGCCAGCAGCCCTACTAGCTCCCGAATGGGCGAGCAGTACTTC.

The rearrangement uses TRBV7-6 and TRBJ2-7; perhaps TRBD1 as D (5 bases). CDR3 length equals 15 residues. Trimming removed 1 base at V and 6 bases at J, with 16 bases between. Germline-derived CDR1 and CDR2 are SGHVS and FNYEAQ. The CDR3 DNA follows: TGTGCCAGCAGCTTAGGGACATTTCCCTCAGGCGAGCAGTACTTC. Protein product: CASSLGTFPSGEQYF. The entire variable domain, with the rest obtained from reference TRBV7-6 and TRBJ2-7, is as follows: GAGVSQSPRYKVTKRGQDVALRCDPISGHVSLYWYRQALGQGPEFLTYFNYEAQQDKSGLPNDRFSAERPEGSISTLTIQRTEQRDSAMYRCASSLGTFPSGEQYFGPGTRLTVT.